This T cell receptor beta chain was profiled in a study of T cell repertoires in cytomegalovirus infection. This clonotype was recorded a few times. Its specificity is not known. TCRdb ran MiXCR on the reads and lists one entry per CDR3 protein. The repertoire holds roughly 990,000 distinct CDR3 sequences, with around 30% as singletons. Here the sequenced sample was cultured CD8+ T cells from PBMCs, taken from culture after CMV antigen stimulation. The clonotype was recovered from a human donor in good health (CMV status not recorded). Some clones in this sample may be carry-over from other donors' samples.

The chain's CDR3 is CASSQRTESKNIQYF. The CDR3, as DNA: TGTGCCAGCAGCCAAAGGACCGAGTCTAAAAACATTCAGTACTTC. The V and J genes are TRBV4-2 and TRBJ2-4; D uncertain. Deletions cut 2 bases from V and 4 bases from J, with 12 bases between. Germline assignment: CDR1 LGHNA and CDR2 YNFKEQ. The CDR3 totals 15 residues.